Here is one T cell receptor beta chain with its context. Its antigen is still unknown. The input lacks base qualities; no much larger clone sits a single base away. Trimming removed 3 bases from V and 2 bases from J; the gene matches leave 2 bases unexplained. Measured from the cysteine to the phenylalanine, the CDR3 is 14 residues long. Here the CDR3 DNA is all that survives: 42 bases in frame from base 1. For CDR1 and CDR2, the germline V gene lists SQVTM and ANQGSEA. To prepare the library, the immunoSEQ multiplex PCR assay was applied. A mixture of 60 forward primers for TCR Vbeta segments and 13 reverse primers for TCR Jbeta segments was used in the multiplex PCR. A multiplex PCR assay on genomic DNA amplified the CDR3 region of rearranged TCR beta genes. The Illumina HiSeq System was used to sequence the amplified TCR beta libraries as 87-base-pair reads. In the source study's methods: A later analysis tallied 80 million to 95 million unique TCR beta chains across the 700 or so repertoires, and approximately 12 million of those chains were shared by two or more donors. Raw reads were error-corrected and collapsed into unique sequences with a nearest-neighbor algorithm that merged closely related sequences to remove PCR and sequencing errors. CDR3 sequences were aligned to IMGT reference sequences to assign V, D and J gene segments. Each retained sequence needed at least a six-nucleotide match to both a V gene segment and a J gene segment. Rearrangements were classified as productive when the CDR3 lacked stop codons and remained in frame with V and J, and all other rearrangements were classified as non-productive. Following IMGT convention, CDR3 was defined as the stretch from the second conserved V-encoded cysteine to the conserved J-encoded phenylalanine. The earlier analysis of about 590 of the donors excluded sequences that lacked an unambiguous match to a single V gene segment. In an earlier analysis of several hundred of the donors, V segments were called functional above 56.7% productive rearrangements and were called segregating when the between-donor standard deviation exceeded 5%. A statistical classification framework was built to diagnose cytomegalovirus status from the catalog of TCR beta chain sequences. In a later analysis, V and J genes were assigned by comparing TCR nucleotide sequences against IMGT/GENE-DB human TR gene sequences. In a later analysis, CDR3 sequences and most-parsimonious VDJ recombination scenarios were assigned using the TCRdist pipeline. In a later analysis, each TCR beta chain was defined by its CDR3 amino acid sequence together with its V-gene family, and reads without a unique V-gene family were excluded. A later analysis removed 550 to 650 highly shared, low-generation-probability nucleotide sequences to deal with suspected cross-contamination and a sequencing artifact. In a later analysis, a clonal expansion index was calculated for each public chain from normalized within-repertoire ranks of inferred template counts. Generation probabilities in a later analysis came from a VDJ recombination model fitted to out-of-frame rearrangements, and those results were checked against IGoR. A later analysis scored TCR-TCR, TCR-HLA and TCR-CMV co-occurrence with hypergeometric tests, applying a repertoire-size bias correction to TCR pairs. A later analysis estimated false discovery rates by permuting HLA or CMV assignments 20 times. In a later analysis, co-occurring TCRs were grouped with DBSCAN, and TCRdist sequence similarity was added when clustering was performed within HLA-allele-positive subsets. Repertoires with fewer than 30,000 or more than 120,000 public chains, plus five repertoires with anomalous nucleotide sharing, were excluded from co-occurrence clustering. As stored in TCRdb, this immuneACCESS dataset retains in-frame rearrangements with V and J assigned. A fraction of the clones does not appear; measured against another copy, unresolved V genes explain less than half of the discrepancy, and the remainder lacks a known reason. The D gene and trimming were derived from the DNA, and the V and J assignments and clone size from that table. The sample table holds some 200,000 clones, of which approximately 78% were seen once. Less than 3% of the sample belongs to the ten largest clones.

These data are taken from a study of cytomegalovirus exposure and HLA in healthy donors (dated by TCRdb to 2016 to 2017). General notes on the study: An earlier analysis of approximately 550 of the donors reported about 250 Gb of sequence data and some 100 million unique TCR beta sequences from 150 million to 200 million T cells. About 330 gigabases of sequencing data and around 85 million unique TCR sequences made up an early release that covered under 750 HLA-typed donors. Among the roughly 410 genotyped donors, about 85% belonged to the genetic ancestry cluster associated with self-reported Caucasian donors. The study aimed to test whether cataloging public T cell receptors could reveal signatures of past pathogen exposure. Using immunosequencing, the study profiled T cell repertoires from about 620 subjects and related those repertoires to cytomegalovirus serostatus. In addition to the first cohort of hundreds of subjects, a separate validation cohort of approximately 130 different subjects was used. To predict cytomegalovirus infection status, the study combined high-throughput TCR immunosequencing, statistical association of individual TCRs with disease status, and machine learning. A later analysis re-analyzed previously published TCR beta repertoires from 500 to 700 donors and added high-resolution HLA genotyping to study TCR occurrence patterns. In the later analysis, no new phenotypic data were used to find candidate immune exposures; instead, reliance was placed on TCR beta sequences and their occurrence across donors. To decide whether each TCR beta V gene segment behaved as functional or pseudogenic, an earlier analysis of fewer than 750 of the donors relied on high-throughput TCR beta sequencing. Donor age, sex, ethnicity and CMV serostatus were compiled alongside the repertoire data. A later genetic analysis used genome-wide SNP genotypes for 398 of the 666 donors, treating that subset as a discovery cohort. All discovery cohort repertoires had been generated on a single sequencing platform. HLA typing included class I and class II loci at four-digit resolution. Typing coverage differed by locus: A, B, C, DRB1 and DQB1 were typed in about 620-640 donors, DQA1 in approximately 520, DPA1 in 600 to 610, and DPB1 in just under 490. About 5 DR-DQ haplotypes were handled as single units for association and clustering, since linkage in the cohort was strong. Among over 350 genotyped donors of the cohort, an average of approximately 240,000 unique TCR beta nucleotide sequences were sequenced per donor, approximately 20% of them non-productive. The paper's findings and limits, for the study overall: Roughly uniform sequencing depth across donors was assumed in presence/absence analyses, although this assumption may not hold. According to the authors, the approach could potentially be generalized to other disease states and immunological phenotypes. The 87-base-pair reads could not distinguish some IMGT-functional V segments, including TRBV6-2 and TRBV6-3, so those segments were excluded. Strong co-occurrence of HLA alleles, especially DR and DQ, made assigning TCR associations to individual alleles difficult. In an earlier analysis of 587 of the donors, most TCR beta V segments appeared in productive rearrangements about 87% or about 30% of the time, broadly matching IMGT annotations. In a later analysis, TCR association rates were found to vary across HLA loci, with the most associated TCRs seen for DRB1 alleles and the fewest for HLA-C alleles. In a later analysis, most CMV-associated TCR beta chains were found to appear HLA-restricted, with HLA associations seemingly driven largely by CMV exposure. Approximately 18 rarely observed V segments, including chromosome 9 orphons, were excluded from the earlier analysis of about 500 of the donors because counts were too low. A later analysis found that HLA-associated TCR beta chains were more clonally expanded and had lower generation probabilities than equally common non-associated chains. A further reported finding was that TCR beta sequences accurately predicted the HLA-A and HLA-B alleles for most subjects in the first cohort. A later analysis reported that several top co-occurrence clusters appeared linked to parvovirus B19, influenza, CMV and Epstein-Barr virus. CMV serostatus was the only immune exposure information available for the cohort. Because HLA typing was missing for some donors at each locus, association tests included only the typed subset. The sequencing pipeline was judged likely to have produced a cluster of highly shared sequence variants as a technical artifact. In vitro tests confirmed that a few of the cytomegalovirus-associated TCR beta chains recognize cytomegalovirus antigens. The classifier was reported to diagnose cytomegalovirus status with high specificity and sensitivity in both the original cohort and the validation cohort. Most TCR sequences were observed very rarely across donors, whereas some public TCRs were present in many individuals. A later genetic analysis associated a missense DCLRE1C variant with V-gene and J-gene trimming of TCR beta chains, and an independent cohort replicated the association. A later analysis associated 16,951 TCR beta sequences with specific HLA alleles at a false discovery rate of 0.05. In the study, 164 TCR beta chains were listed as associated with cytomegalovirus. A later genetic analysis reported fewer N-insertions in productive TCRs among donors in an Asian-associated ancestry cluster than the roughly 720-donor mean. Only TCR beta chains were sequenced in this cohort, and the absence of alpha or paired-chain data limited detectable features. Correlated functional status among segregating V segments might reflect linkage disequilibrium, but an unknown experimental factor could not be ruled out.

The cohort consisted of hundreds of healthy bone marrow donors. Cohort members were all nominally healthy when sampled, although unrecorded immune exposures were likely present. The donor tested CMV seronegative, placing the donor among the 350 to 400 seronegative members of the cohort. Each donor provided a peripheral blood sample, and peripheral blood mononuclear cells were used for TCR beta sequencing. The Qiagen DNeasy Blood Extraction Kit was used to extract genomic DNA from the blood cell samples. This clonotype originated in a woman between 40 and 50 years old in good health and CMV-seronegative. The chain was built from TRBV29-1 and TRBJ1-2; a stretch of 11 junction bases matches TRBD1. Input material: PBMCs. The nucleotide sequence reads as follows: TGCAGCGTTGAGGGACAGGGGGAAAACTATGGCTACACCTTC. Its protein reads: CSVEGQGENYGYTF.